This T cell receptor (beta chain) was sequenced in a study of T cell responses to AZD1222 COVID-19 vaccine. Trimming removed 6 bases from V and 3 bases from J; junction bases left unmatched: 5. CDR1 is KGHSH, CDR2 LQKENI, per germline. CDR3 length: 14 amino acids. Repertoires were generated with immunoSEQ multiplex PCR, while TCRdb's copy carries only in-frame clones and drops some. The data contain about 150,000 clones, roughly nine tenths of them singletons. This clone occurred once. Its antigen remains unknown. The study, taken as a whole, reports: AZD1222 recipients seropositive at baseline numbered only five or six. There were vaccine-associated CD4 TCRs across spike, dominant at 160-218 and 743-854. The donor cohort was predominantly white British with a female majority, and clonal diversity may have been underestimated. Following two doses of AZD1222, Spike-specific TCR breadth and depth rose.

The rearrangement uses TRBV18 and TRBJ1-1, with 9 bases fitting TRBD1. This specimen consisted of peripheral blood, obtained on day 0 of AZD1222 vaccination. The clonotype originates from an adult in good health. The CDR3: CASSRTGADTEAFF. The CDR3 region has the DNA TGTGCCAGCTCCAGGACAGGGGCGGACACTGAAGCTTTCTTT.